This T cell receptor beta chain derives from a study of shared clonotypes between healthy human individuals. Investigators spread the genomic DNA of each subset evenly over several immunoSEQ plates. The method was immunoSEQ multiplex PCR; TCRdb's version includes in-frame clones alone and lacks a portion of them. The repertoire includes around 500,000 clones, about 80% of them detected once, and around 12% sits in the top ten. Every contributor of samples was a Caucasian grown-up residing in Nashville, Tennessee. CDR1 and CDR2 (germline): MDHEN, SYDVKM. Trimming took 7 bases from V and 2 from J, leaving 17 bases between them. The CDR3 covers 15 residues.

This sequence was found in a woman between 40 and 50 years old in good health. Some clones in this sample may be carry-over from other donors' samples. The chain links TRBV28 to TRBJ1-2; D not certain. The sequencing input was PBMCs. The CDR3 bases are TGTGCCAGCACGACGGTAGGAGGTTCAAACTATGGCTACACCTTC. Amino acids: CASTTVGGSNYGYTF.